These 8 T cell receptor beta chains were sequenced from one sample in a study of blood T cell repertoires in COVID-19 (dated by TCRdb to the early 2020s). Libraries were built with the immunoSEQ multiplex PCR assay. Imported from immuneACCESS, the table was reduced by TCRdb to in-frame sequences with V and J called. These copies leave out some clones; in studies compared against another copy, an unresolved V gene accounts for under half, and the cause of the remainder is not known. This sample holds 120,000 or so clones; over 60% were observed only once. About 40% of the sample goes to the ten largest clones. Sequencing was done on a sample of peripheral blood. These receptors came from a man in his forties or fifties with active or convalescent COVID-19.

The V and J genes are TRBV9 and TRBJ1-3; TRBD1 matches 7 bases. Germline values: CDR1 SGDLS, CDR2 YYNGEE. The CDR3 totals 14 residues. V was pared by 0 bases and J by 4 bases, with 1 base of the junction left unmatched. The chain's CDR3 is CASSVGQGGNTIYF. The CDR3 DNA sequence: TGTGCCAGCAGCGTAGGACAGGGAGGAAACACCATATATTTT.

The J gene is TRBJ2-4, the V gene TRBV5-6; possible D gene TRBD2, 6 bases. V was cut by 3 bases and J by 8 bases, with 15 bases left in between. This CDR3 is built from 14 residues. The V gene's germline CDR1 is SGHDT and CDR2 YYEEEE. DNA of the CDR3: TGTGCCAGCAGCTGGGAGGTGACCAGCGACATTCAGTACTTC. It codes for CASSWEVTSDIQYF.

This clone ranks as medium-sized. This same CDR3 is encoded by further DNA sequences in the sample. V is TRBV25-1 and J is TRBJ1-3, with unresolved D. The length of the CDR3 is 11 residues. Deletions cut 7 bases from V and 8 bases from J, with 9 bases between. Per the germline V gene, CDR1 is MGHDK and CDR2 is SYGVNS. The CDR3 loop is CASTPGDTIYF. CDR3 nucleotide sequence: TGTGCCAGCACCCCCGGAGACACCATATATTTT.

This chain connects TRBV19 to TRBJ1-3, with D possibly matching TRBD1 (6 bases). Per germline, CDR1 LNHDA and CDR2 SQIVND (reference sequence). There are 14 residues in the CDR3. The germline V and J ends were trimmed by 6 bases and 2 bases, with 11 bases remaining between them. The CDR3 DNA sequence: TGTGCCAGTAGCGGACAGTGGGCTGGAAACACCATATATTTT. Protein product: CASSGQWAGNTIYF. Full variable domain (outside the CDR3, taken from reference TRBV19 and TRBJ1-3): DGGITQSPKYLFRKEGQNVTLSCEQNLNHDAMYWYRQDPGQGLRLIYYSQIVNDFQKGDIAEGYSVSREKKESFPLTVTSAQKNPTAFYLCASSGQWAGNTIYFGEGSWLTVV.

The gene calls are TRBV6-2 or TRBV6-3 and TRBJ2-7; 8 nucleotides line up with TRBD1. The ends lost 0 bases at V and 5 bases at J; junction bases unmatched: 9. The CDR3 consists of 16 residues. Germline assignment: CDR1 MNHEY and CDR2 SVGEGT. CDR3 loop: CASSYSTGDSGDEQYF. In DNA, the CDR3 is TGTGCCAGCAGTTACTCGACAGGGGACTCCGGAGACGAGCAGTACTTC.

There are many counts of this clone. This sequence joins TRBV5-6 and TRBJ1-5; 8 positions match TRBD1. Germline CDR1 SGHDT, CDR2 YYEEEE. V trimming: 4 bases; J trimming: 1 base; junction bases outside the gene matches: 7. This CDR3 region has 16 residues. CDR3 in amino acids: CASSPWTGTSNQPQHF. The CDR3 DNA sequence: TGTGCCAGCAGCCCGTGGACAGGGACCAGCAATCAGCCCCAGCATTTT.

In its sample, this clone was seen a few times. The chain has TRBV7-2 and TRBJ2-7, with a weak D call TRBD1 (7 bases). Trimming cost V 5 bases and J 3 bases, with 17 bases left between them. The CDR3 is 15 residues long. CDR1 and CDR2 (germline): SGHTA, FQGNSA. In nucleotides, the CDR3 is TGTGCCAGCAGCCCTCAGGGGGGAGGTCTCTACGAGCAGTACTTC. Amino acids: CASSPQGGGLYEQYF.

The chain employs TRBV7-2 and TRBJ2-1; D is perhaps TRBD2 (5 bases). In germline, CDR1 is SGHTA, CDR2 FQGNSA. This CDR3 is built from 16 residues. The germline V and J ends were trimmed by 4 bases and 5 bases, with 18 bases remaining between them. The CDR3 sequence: CASSSDGGRTNNEQFF. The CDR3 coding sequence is TGTGCCAGCAGCTCCGATGGCGGGCGGACCAACAATGAGCAGTTCTTC.